Given below is one T cell receptor beta chain in context. Other DNA sequences in this specimen translate into the identical CDR3. This sample stems from a study of blood T cell repertoires in COVID-19. Looking at the study overall: T cells, B-cell-depleted T cells, or PBMCs provided the cDNA or gDNA that served as material.

In the original processing: Nucleated cell counts were estimated from reference gene primer amplification. Clones were read by immunoSEQ multiplex PCR, and TCRdb kept only the in-frame ones, dropping some. That table is the source of V, J and clone size, and D and trimming were worked out from the DNA. The repertoire holds approximately 290,000 clones, over 75% seen once, with approximately 13% in the top ten. V was pared by 1 base and J by 0 bases, with 10 bases between. The germline V gene has CDR1 LNHNV and CDR2 YYDKDF (reference sequence). The CDR3 sequence is 16 residues long. The chain links TRBV15 to TRBJ1-3; D might be TRBD1 (6 bases). The receptor comes from a woman aged 55 to 70 with acute or convalescent COVID-19. The sequenced material came from peripheral blood. The CDR3 protein is CATSRGQESSGNTIYF. CDR3 coding DNA: TGTGCCACCAGCAGAGGACAGGAAAGCTCTGGAAACACCATATATTTT.